The subject of this entry is one TCR beta chain. What it recognizes is unknown. The record originates from a study of beta chain features in type 1 diabetes. CDR1 LNHNV and CDR2 YYDKDF come from the germline V gene (reference sequence). After removal of 2 bases from V and 9 bases from J, the junction contained 11 bases not matched to a gene. The CDR3 totals 17 residues. General observations from the study: All four CD4+ subsets from Type 1 diabetes patients carried moderately but significantly shorter TCRB CDR3s. Because the template was cDNA, high-expressing cells might be over-represented.

Isolated RNA was reverse transcribed in full, so expressed TCRB transcripts were sequenced. Method: immunoSEQ multiplex PCR; TCRdb's copy keeps in-frame clones and lacks some. The sample includes hundreds of thousands of clones, 10% to 15% of them seen just once. Sequenced input: naive CD4+ T cells from blood. The receptor was derived from a young woman with type 1 diabetes. The chain links TRBV15 to TRBJ2-1, with 12 bases that match TRBD1. CDR3 sequence reads: CATSRSSGDRGRGEQFF. CDR3 sequence (DNA): TGTGCCACCAGCAGATCCTCAGGGGACAGGGGGCGAGGTGAGCAGTTCTTC. The variable domain in full, with the rest retrieved from reference TRBV15 and TRBJ2-1, is DAMVIQNPRYQVTQFGKPVTLSCSQTLNHNVMYWYQQKSSQAPKLLFHYYDKDFNNEADTPDNFQSRRPNTSFCFLDIRSPGLGDTAMYLCATSRSSGDRGRGEQFFGPGTRLTVL.